The T cell receptor beta chain under discussion was sequenced for a study of T-cell memory formation after mild COVID-19. This clonotype was counted at least ten times. Germline CDR1 reads LGHNA; CDR2 reads YSLEER. Trimming removed 0 bases at V and 6 bases at J, with 11 bases between. The CDR3 extends over 15 amino acids. MiXCR, applied by TCRdb to the 5' RACE reads, yields one record per CDR3 protein. The sample holds approximately 40,000 distinct CDR3 sequences, over 9.5% seen once. Sequencing used PBMCs or a T cell subset sorted from them (not recorded which). The clonotype comes from a man between 18 and 29 years old who had mild COVID-19 (a few samples of this study predate the infection). Cell type and time point are not known. The J gene is TRBJ2-2, the V gene TRBV4-3; D not certain. The CDR3 is CASSQESWSSGELFF. CDR3 nucleotide sequence: TGCGCCAGCAGCCAAGAATCATGGAGCTCCGGGGAGCTGTTTTTT.